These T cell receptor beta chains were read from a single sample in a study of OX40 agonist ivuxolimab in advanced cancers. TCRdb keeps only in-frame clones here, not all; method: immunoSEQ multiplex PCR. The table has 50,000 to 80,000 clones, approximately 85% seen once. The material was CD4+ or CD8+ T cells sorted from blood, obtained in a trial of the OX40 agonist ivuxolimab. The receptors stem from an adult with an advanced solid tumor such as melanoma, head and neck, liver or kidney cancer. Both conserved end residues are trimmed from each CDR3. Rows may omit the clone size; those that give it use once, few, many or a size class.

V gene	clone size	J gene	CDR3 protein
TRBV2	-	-	ASSGGSLSYEQY
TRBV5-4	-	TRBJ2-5	ASSLSAGGETQY
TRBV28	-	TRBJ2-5	ASSSSPREETQY
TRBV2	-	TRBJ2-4	ASRYGPDSNIQY
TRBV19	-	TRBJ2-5	ATKLGSRETQY
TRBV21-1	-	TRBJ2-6	ASSITTDRGPPLFGANVLT
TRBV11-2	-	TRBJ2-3	ASSLALAGADTQY
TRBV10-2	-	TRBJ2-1	ASSDPPSYNEQF
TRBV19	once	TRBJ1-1	ASSWIKNTEAF
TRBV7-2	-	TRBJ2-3	ASSWGAGTSTDTQY
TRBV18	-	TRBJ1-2	ASSPGLRDRHSWGYT
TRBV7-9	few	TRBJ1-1	ASSLRDWNTEAF
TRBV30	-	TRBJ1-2	AWTLMTDNYGYT
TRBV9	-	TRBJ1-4	ASSVAGNEKLF
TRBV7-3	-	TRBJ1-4	ASSLARGPANEKLF
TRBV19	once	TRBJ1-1	ASSMNTEAF
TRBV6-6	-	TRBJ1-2	ASSRTGGEYNYGYT
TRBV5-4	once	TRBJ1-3	ASSFQGLGNTIY
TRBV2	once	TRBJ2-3	ASRADSPRTDTQY
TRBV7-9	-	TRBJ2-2	ASSLGQGNDGELF
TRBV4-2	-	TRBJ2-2	ASSQTDTGELF
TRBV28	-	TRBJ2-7	ASSPLGATGVYEQY
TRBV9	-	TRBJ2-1	ASSRGAGGPSYNEQF
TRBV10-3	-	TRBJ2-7	ATGEAEASYEQY
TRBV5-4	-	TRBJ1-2	ASSSRQNLNYGYT
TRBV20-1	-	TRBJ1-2	SAPGEGGYT
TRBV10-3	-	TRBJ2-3	AINTGHSVADTQY
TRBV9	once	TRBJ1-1	ASSVEGSYTEAF
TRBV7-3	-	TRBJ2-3	ASSSGLAGSPNTDTQY
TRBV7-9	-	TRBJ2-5	ASSLRTGGVETQY
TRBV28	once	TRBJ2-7	ASSPDPGGAYEQY
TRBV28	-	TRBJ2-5	ASKPAGVGQETQY
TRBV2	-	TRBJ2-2	ASSEIGGLGRLTGELF
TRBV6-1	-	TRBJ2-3	ASSEMVAGDSSRAQY
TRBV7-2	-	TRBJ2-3	ASSPRRSASTDTQY